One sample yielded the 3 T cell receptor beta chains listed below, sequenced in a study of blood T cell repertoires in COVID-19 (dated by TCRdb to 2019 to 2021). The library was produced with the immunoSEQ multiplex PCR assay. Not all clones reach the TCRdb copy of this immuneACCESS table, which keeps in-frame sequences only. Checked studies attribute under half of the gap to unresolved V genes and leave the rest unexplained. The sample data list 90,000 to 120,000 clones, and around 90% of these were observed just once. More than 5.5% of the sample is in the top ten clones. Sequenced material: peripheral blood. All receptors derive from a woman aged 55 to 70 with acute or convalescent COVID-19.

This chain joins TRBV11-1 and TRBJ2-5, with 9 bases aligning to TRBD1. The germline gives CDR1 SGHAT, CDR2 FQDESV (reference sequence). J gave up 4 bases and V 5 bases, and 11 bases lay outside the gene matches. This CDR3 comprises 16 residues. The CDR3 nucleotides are TGTGCCAGCAGCCTTCGGGCACAGGGGGCGGGAGAGACCCAGTACTTC. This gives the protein CASSLRAQGAGETQYF.

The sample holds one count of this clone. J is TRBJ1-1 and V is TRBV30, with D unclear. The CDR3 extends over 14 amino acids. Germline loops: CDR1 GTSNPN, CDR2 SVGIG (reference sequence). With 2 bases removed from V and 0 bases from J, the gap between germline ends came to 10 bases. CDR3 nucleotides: TGTGCCTGGAGTACGCAGTCGCTGAACACTGAAGCTTTCTTT. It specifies CAWSTQSLNTEAFF.

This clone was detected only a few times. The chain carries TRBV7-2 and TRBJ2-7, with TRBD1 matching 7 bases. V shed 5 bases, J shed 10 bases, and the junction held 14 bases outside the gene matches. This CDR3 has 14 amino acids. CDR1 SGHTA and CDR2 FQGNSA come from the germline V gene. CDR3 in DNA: TGTGCCAGCAGCACGGGACAGCTTTATACGGGACAGTACTTC. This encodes CASSTGQLYTGQYF. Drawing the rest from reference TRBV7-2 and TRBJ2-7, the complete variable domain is GAGVSQSPSNKVTEKGKDVELRCDPISGHTALYWYRQSLGQGLEFLIYFQGNSAPDKSGLPSDRFSAERTGGSVSTLTIQRTQQEDSAVYLCASSTGQLYTGQYFGPGTRLTVT.